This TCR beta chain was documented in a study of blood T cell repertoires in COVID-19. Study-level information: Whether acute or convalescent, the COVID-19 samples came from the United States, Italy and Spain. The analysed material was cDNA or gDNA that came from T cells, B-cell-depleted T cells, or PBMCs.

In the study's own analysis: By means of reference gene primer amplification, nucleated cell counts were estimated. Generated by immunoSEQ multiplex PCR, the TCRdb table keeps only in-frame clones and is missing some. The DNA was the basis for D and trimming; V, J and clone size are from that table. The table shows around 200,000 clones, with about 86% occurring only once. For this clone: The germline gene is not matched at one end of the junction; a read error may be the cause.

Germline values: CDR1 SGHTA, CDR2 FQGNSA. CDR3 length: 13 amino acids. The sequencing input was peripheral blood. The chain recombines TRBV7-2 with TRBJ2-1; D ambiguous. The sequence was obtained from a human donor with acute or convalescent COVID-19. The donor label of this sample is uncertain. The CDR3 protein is CASSSTGYKEQFF. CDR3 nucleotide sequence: TGTGCCAGCAGCTCCACCGGGTACAAAGAGCAGTTCTTC.